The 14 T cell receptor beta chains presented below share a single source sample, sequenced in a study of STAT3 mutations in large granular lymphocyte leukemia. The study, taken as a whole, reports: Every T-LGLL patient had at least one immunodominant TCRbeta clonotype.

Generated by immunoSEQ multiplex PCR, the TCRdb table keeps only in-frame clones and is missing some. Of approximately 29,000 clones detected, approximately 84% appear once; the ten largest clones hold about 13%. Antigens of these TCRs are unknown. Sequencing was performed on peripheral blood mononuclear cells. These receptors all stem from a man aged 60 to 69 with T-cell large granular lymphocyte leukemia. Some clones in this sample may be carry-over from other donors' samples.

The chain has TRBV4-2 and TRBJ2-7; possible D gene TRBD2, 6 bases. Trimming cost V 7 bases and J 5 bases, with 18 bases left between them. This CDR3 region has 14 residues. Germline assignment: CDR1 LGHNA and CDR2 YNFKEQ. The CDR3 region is CASTPGPGDNEQYF. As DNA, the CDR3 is TGTGCCAGCACTCCGGGACCGGGGGATAACGAGCAGTACTTC.

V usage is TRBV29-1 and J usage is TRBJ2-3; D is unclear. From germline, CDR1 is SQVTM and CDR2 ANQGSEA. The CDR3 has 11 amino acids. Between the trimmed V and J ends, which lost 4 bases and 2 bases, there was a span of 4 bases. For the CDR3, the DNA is TGCAGCGTTGGACACACAGATACGCAGTATTTT. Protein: CSVGHTDTQYF.

CDR3 protein: CSVQQGADYGYTF. The DNA for the CDR3 is TGCAGCGTTCAACAGGGGGCCGACTATGGCTACACCTTC. The genes are TRBV29-1 and TRBJ1-2; the match to TRBD1 covers 9 bases. V lost 5 bases to trimming and J lost 3 bases; unmatched junction nucleotides: 4. The CDR3 contains 13 residues. CDR1 SQVTM and CDR2 ANQGSEA come from the germline V gene.

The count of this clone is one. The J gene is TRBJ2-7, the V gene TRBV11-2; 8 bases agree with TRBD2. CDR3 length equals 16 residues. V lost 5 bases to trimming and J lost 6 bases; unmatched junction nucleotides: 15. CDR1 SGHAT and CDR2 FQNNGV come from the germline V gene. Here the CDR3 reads CASSLGGAGRATEQYF. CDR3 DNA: TGTGCCAGCAGCCTAGGGGGGGCCGGGAGGGCGACCGAGCAGTACTTC. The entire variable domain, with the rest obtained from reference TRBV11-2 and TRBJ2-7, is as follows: EAGVAQSPRYKIIEKRQSVAFWCNPISGHATLYWYQQILGQGPKLLIQFQNNGVVDDSQLPKDRFSAERLKGVDSTLKIQPAKLEDSAVYLCASSLGGAGRATEQYFGPGTRLTVT.

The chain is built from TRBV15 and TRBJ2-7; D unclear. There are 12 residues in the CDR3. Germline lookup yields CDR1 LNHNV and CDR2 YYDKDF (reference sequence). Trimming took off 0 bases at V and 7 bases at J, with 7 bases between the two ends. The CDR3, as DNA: TGTGCCACCAGCAGAGATTGGGGTGAGCAGTACTTC. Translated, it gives CATSRDWGEQYF.

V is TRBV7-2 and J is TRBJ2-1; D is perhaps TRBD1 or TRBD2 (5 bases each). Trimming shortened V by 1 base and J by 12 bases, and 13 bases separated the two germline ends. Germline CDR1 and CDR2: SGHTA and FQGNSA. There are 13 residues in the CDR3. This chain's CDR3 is CASSLVGAQGQFF. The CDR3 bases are TGTGCCAGCAGCTTAGTCGGGGCCCAGGGGCAGTTCTTC.

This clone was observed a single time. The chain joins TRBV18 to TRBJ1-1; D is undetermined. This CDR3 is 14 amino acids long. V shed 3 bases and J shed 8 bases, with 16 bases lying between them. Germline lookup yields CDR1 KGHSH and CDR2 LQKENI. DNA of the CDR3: TGTGCCAGCTCACCCATTCATGATAGTTTCGAAGCTTTCTTT. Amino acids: CASSPIHDSFEAFF.

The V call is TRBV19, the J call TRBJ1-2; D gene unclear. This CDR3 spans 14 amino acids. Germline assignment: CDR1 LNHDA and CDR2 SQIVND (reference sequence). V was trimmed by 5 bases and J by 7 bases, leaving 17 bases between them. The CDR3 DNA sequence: TGTGCCAGTAGTTCAGCTTGGTGGGTCCCTGGCTACACCTTC. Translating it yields CASSSAWWVPGYTF.

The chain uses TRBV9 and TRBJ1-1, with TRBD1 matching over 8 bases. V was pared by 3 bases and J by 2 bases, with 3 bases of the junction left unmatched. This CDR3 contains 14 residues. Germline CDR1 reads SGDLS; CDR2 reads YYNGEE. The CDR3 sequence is CASSAGGSNTEAFF. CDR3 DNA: TGTGCCAGCAGCGCAGGGGGCTCTAACACTGAAGCTTTCTTT.

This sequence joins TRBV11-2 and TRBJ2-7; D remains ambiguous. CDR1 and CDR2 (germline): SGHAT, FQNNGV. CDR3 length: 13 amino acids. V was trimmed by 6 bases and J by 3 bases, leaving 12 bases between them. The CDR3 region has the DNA TGTGCCAGCAGGCATGGATTTCTCTACGAGCAGTACTTC. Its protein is CASRHGFLYEQYF.

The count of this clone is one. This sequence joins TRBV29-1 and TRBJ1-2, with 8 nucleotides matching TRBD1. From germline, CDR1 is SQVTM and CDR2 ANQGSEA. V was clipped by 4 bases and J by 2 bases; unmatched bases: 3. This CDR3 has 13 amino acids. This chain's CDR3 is CSVGDRRNYGYTF. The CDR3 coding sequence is TGCAGCGTTGGGGACAGGAGAAACTATGGCTACACCTTC.

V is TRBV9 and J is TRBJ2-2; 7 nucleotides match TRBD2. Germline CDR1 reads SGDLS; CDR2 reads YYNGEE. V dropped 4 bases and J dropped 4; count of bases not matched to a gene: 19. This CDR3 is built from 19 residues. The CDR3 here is CASSHPRDYTPPGTGELFF. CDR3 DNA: TGTGCCAGCAGCCATCCCCGGGACTACACACCCCCGGGCACCGGGGAGCTGTTTTTT.

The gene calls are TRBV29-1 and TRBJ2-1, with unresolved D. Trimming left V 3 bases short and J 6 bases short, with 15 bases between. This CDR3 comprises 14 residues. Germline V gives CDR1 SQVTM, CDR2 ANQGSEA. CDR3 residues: CSVEESASGNEQFF. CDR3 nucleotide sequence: TGCAGCGTTGAGGAGTCAGCGTCGGGCAATGAGCAGTTCTTC.

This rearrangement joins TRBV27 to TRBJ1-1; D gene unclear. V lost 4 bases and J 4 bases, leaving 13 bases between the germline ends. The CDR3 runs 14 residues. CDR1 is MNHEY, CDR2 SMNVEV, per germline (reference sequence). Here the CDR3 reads CASSSSLPSTEAFF. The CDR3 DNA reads TGTGCCAGCAGTTCCTCACTCCCTAGCACTGAAGCTTTCTTT.